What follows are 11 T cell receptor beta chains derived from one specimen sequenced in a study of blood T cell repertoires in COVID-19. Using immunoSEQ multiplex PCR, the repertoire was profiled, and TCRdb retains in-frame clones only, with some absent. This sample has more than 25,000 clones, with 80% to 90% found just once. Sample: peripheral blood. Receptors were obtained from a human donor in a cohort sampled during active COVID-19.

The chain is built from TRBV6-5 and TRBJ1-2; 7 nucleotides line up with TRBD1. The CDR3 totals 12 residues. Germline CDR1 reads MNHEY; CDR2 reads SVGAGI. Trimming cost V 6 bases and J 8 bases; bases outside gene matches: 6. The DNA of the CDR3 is TGTGCCAGCAGGGGACAGTCGAGGGGCTACACCTTC. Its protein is CASRGQSRGYTF.

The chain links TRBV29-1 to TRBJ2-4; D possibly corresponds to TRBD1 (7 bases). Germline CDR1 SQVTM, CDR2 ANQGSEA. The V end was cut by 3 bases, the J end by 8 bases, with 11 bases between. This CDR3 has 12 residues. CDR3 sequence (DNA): TGCAGCGTTGATGGCAGGGGGGACATTCAGTACTTC. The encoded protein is CSVDGRGDIQYF.

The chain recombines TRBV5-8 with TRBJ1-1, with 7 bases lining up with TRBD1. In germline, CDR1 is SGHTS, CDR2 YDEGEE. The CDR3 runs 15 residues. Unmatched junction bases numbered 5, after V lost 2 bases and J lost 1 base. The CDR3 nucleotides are TGTGCCAGCAGCTTACTGACAGGGAAGAACACTGAAGCTTTCTTT. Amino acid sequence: CASSLLTGKNTEAFF.

This chain's CDR3 is CASRPGQGALNTEAFF. CDR3 sequence (DNA): TGTGCCAGCAGGCCGGGACAGGGGGCTCTAAACACTGAAGCTTTCTTT. V is TRBV4-2 and J is TRBJ1-1; 12 nucleotides align to TRBD1. V gave up 6 bases and J gave up 2 bases; unmatched junction bases: 7. Germline V gene data show CDR1 as LGHNA and CDR2 as YNFKEQ. The CDR3 sequence is 16 residues long.

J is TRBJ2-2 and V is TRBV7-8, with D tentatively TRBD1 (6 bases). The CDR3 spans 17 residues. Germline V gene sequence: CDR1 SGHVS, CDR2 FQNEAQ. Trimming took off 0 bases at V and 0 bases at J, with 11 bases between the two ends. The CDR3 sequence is CASSLAGRGANTGELFF. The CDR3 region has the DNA TGTGCCAGCAGCTTAGCAGGCAGGGGCGCGAACACCGGGGAGCTGTTTTTT. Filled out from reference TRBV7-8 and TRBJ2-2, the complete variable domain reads GAGVSQSPRYKVAKRGQDVALRCDPISGHVSLFWYQQALGQGPEFLTYFQNEAQLDKSGLPSDRFFAERPEGSVSTLKIQRTQQEDSAVYLCASSLAGRGANTGELFFGEGSRLTVL.

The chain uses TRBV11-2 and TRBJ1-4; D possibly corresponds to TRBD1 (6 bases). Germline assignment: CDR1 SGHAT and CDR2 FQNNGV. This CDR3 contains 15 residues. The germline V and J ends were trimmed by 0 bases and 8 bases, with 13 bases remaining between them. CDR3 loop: CASSLDQQGWEKLFF. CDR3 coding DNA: TGTGCCAGCAGCTTAGATCAACAGGGATGGGAAAAACTGTTTTTT.

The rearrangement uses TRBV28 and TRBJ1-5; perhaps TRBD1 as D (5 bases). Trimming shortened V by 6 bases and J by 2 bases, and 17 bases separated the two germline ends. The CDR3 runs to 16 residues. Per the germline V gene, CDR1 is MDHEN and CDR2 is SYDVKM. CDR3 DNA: TGTGCCAGCAGATTCACAGGAAGGTTGGGCAATCAGCCCCAGCATTTT. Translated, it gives CASRFTGRLGNQPQHF.

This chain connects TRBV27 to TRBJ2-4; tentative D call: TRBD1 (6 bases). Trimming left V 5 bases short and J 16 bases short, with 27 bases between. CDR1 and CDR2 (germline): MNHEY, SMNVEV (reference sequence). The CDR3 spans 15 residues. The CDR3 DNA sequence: TGTGCCAGCAGTCCCTTTGGGGGCCTGCCTGTTAGTCAATACTTC. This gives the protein CASSPFGGLPVSQYF.

For the CDR3, the DNA is TGTGCCAGCAGCTTAAGGGGAAGCTCCTACAATGAGCAGTTCTTC. As protein: CASSLRGSSYNEQFF. The chain has TRBV7-2 and TRBJ2-1, with TRBD1 as a possible D gene (5 bases). Germline V lookup: CDR1 SGHTA, CDR2 FQGNSA. The V end lost 2 bases, the J end lost 0 bases, and 8 bases lay between the germline ends. CDR3 length equals 15 residues. Drawing the rest from reference TRBV7-2 and TRBJ2-1, the complete variable domain is GAGVSQSPSNKVTEKGKDVELRCDPISGHTALYWYRQSLGQGLEFLIYFQGNSAPDKSGLPSDRFSAERTGGSVSTLTIQRTQQEDSAVYLCASSLRGSSYNEQFFGPGTRLTVL.

CDR3 in DNA: TGTGCCAGCAGTGTCGTTCTTCATGGCTACACCTTC. It translates to CASSVVLHGYTF. This sequence joins TRBV12-3 or TRBV12-4 and TRBJ1-2, with D unresolved. The CDR3 consists of 12 residues. V was shortened by 5 bases and J by 6 bases, with 10 bases between the two germline ends.

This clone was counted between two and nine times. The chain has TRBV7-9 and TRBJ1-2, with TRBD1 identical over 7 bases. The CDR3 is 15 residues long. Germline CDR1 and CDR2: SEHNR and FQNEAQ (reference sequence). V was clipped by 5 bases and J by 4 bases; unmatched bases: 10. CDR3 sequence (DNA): TGTGCCAGCAGCACGGACGACAGGGACCTCTATGGCTACACCTTC. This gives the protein CASSTDDRDLYGYTF.